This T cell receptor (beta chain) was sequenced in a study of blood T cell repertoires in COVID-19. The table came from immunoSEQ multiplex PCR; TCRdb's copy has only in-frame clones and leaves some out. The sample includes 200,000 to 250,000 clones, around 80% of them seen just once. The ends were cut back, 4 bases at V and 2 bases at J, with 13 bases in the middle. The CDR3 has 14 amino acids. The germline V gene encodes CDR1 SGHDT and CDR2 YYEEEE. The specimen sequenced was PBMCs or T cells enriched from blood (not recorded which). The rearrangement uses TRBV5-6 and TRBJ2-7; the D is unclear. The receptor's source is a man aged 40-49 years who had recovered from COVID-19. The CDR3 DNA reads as TGTGCCAGCAGCGTGGTACAGTCTACCTACGAGCAGTACTTC. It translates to CASSVVQSTYEQYF.